This T cell receptor beta chain derives from a study of T cell responses to AZD1222 COVID-19 vaccine (dated by TCRdb to the early 2020s). At the level of the whole study: TCR sequencing covered some 240 trial participants: 207 given two doses of AZD1222 and approximately 26 given two doses of MenACWY control vaccine. Trial participants were enrolled into age subgroups of 18-55, 56-69 and 70-plus years, which contained about 150, 27 and 61 TCR-sequenced participants, respectively.

The CDR3 regions of human TCRbeta chains were analyzed by immunosequencing. For the original study's pipeline: TCRs in the repertoires were compared against a reference library of SARS-CoV-2-specific TCRs that had been generated with the MIRA antigen-specificity platform. Breadth was defined as the fraction of unique TCRs that were SARS-CoV-2-associated. Depth was defined as the fraction of total T cells that were SARS-CoV-2-associated. Using the MIRA data, each spike-specific TCR was assigned both to the spike region to which the TCR was reactive and to a CD4 or CD8 class. Log10-transformed breadth and depth values were compared by one-way ANOVA with Sidak's multiple comparisons tests. TCRdb obtained this table from immuneACCESS and retained in-frame rearrangements with V and J assigned. These tables miss some clones; where compared with another copy, unresolved V genes account for less than half of the shortfall, and the remainder is unexplained. Clone size and V and J calls were adopted from that table, with D and trimming inferred from the DNA. The sample table contains approximately 200,000 clones; only one count was recorded for about 89% of them. 3% to 3.5% of the sample goes to the ten largest clones.

This clone appeared a single time. Its antigen remains undetermined. Base qualities were left out, and no much larger clone turns up one base away. What the time point label conveys for this sample: about 28 days (+/-7) after the second vaccine dose. AZD1222 recipients with second doses at about 4 weeks or about 12 weeks were pooled, because spike-specific TCR depth and breadth did not differ between schedules. Samples from vaccinated people were obtained from the UK trials COV001 and COV002, which included a single-blind randomized controlled phase 2/3 trial of AZD1222 (ChAdOx1 nCoV-19) in healthy adults. For TCRbeta chain sequencing, PBMC samples from trial participants were taken at day 0 and at day 28 after the second dose. V loses 3 bases, J loses 0 bases, and the germline ends lie 9 bases apart. CDR1 and CDR2, per the germline V gene, are MDHEN and SYDVKM. The CDR3 spans 15 residues, from the cysteine through the phenylalanine. Just the 45-base CDR3 DNA is kept, in frame starting at base 1.

Overall results and qualifications from the work: Because no samples from the day 14 peak response were available, repertoires could be characterized only after the peak T cell response. Reportedly, almost half of the unique spike-specific TCRs recognized epitopes lying outside the regions that are mutated in the B.1.351 and B.1.1.7 variants. Participants were mostly white British and included more females than males, and it was suggested by the authors that clonal diversity may have been underestimated. In the small 56-69-year group, the increase in depth fell short of significance, most likely because of low power. Only five to seven AZD1222 recipients were SARS-CoV-2 seropositive at baseline, limiting conclusions about previously exposed vaccinees. The whole spike protein was spanned by vaccine-associated CD4 TCRs, and dominant responses were seen in regions 160-218 and 743-854. After two AZD1222 doses, spike-specific TCR breadth and depth were significantly higher than at day 0 and than in MenACWY recipients.

Recombination connected TRBV28 to TRBJ1-3; a confident D gene designation cannot be given. Sample: peripheral blood, taken 28 days after the second AZD1222 dose. The sequence was obtained from an adult who received the AZD1222 COVID-19 vaccine. For the CDR3, the sequence is CASSFSGFSGNTIYF. The DNA reads TGTGCCAGCAGTTTTTCGGGTTTCTCTGGAAACACCATATATTTT.